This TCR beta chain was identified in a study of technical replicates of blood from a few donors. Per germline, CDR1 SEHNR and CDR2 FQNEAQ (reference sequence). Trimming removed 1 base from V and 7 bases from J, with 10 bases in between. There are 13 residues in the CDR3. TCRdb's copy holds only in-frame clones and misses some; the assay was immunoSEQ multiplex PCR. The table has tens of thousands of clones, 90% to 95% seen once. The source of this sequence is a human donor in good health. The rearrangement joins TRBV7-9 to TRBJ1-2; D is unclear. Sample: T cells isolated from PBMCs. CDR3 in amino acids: CASSLDGEFGYTF. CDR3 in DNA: TGTGCCAGCAGCTTAGACGGGGAATTTGGCTACACCTTC.